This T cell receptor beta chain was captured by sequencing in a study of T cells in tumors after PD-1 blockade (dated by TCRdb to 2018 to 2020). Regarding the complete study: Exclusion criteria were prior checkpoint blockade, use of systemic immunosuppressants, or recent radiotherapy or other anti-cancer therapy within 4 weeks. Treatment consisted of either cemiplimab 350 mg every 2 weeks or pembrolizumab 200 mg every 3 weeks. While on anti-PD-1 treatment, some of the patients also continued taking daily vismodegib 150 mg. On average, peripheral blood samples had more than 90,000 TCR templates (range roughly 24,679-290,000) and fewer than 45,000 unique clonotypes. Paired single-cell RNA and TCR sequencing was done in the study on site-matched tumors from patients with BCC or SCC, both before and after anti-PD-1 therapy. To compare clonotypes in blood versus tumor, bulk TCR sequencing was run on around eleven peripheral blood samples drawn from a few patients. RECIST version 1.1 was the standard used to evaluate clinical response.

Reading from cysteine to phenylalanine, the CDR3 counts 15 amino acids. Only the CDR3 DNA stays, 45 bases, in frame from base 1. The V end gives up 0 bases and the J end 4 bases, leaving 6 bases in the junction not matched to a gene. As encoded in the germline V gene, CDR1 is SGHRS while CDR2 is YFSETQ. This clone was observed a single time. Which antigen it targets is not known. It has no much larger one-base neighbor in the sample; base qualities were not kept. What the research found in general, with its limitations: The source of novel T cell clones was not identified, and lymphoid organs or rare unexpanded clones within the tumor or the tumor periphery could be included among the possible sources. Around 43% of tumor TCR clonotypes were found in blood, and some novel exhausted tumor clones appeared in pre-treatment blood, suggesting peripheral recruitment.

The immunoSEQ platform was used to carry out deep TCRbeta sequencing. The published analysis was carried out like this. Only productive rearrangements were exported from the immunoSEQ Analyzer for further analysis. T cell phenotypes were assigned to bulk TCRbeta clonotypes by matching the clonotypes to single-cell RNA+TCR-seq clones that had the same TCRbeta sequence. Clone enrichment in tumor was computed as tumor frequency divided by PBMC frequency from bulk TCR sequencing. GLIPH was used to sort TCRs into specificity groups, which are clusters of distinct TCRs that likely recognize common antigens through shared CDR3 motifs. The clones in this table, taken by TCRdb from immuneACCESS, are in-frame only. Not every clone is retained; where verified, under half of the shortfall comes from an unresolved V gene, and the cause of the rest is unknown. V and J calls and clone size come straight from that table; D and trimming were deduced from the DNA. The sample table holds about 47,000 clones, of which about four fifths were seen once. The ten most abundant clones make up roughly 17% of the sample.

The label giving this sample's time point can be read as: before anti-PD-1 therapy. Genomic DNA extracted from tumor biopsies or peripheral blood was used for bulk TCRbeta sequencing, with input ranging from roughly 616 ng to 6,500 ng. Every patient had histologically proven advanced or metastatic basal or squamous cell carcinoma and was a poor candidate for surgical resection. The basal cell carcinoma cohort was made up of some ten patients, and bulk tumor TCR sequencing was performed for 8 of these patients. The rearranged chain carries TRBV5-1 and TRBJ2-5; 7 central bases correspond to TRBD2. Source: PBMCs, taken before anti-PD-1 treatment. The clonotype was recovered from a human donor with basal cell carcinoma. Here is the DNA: TGCGCCAGCAGCTTGGAGGGACTACCGAGAGAGACCCAGTACTTC. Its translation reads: CASSLEGLPRETQYF.